Listed here are 17 T cell receptor beta chains from one sample, sequenced in a study of blood T cell repertoires in COVID-19 (dated by TCRdb to between 2020 and 2021). Receptors were amplified or captured by the immunoSEQ multiplex PCR assay. TCRdb carries this immuneACCESS record with in-frame sequences only. Its versions omit some clonotypes, under half of them owing to an unresolved V gene in the studies checked, with the rest unexplained. The sample table lists 150,000 to 200,000 clones, 86% of them with a count of one. Roughly 7% of the sample lies in the top ten. Sequenced: peripheral blood. These receptors originate from an elderly woman in a cohort sampled during active or convalescent COVID-19.

The CDR3 coding sequence is TGTGCCAGCAGCCCCGCCTGGCCGACTAATGAGCAGTTCTTC. This codes for CASSPAWPTNEQFF. The rearrangement joins TRBV3-1 (or the pseudogene TRBV3-2) to TRBJ2-1, with no clear D. CDR3 length: 14 residues. Germline assignment: CDR1 LGHDT and CDR2 YNNKEL (reference sequence). The V and J ends lost 4 bases and 7 bases respectively, with 14 bases between them.

DNA of the CDR3: TGTGCCAGCAGCTTAGCCCCTATTCAAGAGACCCAGTACTTC. Translating gives CASSLAPIQETQYF. The chain couples TRBV7-2 to TRBJ2-5; D gene ambiguous. CDR1 is SGHTA and CDR2 is FQGNSA in the germline V gene. V was pared by 0 bases and J by 2 bases, with 7 bases between. There are 14 residues in the CDR3.

This chain links TRBV24-1 with TRBJ1-5, with D tentatively TRBD1 (5 bases). Trimming took 7 bases from V and 3 from J, leaving 18 bases between them. The CDR3 sequence is 16 residues long. Germline values: CDR1 KGHDR, CDR2 SFDVKD. CDR3: CATSPWGAANNQPQHF. DNA of the CDR3: TGTGCCACCAGCCCCTGGGGCGCTGCCAACAATCAGCCCCAGCATTTT.

This clone appeared once. The genes are TRBV6-6 and TRBJ2-7, with D tentatively TRBD1 (6 bases). This CDR3 region has 13 residues. From germline, CDR1 is MNHNY and CDR2 SVGAGI (reference sequence). V was clipped by 8 bases and J by 5 bases, with 16 bases between them. The CDR3 here is CASEAPGVHEQYF. In DNA, the CDR3 is TGTGCCAGCGAGGCCCCAGGGGTACACGAGCAGTACTTC.

This rearrangement joins TRBV18 to TRBJ1-5; D is possibly TRBD1 (5 bases). The CDR3 consists of 18 residues. V lost 3 bases, J lost 0 bases, and 18 bases lay in between. Germline V CDR1 and CDR2: KGHSH, LQKENI. CDR3 sequence reads: CASSPLGQIYHSNQPQHF. The CDR3 DNA reads as TGTGCCAGCTCACCTCTTGGACAAATCTACCATAGCAATCAGCCCCAGCATTTT.

V and J are TRBV7-9 and TRBJ1-3, with D uncertain. There are 13 residues in the CDR3. Germline CDR1 reads SEHNR; CDR2 reads FQNEAQ (reference sequence). V dropped 11 bases and J dropped 0 bases, with 11 bases sitting between them. CDR3 protein: CAFTRDSGNTIYF. CDR3 nucleotides: TGTGCCTTTACGAGAGACTCTGGAAACACCATATATTTT.

This clone was observed once. The chain joins TRBV19 to TRBJ2-1; 14 bases are shared with TRBD2. The CDR3 extends over 16 amino acids. Germline trimming cut 2 bases from V and 7 bases from J; bases unmatched to any gene: 4. Germline CDR1 LNHDA, CDR2 SQIVND (reference sequence). CDR3 sequence (DNA): TGTGCCAGTAGTATAAGACTAGCGGGGGGGGTTAATGAGCAGTTCTTC. Translating gives CASSIRLAGGVNEQFF.

V gene TRBV9 combines with J gene TRBJ2-2; possible D gene TRBD2, 5 bases. Trimming pared 0 bases from V and 4 bases from J, leaving 13 bases between. CDR3 length: 16 amino acids. Per the germline V gene, CDR1 is SGDLS and CDR2 is YYNGEE. The CDR3 DNA follows: TGTGCCAGCAGCGTAGGAGGGAGTCGTGGCACCGGGGAGCTGTTTTTT. This gives the protein CASSVGGSRGTGELFF.

This clone showed up just a few times. The chain carries TRBV3-1 (or the pseudogene TRBV3-2) and TRBJ2-7; 11 bases map to TRBD2. The V gene end was trimmed by 1 base and the J gene end by 0 bases; junction bases not matched to a gene: 5. Per germline, CDR1 LGHDT and CDR2 YNNKEL (reference sequence). The CDR3 loop spans 17 amino acids. The CDR3 nucleotides read TGTGCCAGCAGCCAAGCTCCCGGGACTAGCGGCTCCTACGAGCAGTACTTC. It encodes CASSQAPGTSGSYEQYF.

The chain recombines TRBV7-2 with TRBJ1-1; D may be TRBD1 (6 bases). V was clipped by 0 bases and J by 6 bases, with 11 bases between them. In germline, CDR1 is SGHTA, CDR2 FQGNSA. This CDR3 region has 14 residues. CDR3 residues: CASSLARSGAEAFF. The DNA for the CDR3 is TGTGCCAGCAGCTTAGCTCGATCAGGGGCTGAAGCTTTCTTT. The whole variable domain, filled in from reference TRBV7-2 and TRBJ1-1, reads GAGVSQSPSNKVTEKGKDVELRCDPISGHTALYWYRQSLGQGLEFLIYFQGNSAPDKSGLPSDRFSAERTGGSVSTLTIQRTQQEDSAVYLCASSLARSGAEAFFGQGTRLTVV.

The CDR3 reads CASSLARTGGNEQFF. The CDR3 coding sequence is TGCGCCAGCAGCTTGGCAAGGACAGGGGGCAATGAGCAGTTCTTC. This sequence joins TRBV5-1 and TRBJ2-1, with 10 nucleotides matching TRBD1. The CDR3 length is 15 residues. The germline V gene has CDR1 SGHRS and CDR2 YFSETQ. Germline trimming cut 0 bases from V and 6 bases from J; bases unmatched to any gene: 3.

This rearrangement joins TRBV30 to TRBJ1-2; 8 nucleotides line up with TRBD1. This CDR3 region has 13 residues. V gave up 2 bases and J gave up 5 bases; unmatched junction bases: 4. Germline-derived CDR1 and CDR2 are GTSNPN and SVGIG (reference sequence). The DNA for the CDR3 is TGTGCCTGGAGTCTGAGACAGGGGTATGGCTACACCTTC. Its protein product is CAWSLRQGYGYTF.

V gene TRBV10-3 combines with J gene TRBJ1-5; the match to TRBD1 covers 10 bases. This CDR3 is 16 amino acids long. The ends lost 7 bases at V and 3 bases at J; junction bases unmatched: 9. Germline CDR1 reads ENHRY; CDR2 reads SYGVKD. The CDR3, as DNA: TGTGCCATCAAGAATGGACAGGGGGGAGTCAATCAGCCCCAGCATTTT. This translates into CAIKNGQGGVNQPQHF.

V gene TRBV6-5 combines with J gene TRBJ1-6; perhaps TRBD1 as D (5 bases). The CDR3 sequence is 13 residues long. Germline lookup yields CDR1 MNHEY and CDR2 SVGAGI. V lost 9 bases, J lost 7 bases, and 13 bases lay in between. The CDR3 here is CASNDRLNSPLHF. Here the CDR3 DNA reads TGTGCCAGTAATGACAGACTCAATTCACCCCTCCACTTT.

This chain joins TRBV19 and TRBJ2-7, with no clear D. The CDR3 is 15 residues long. Germline CDR1 reads LNHDA; CDR2 reads SQIVND (reference sequence). The germline V and J ends were trimmed by 3 bases and 0 bases, with 12 bases remaining between them. CDR3 sequence reads: CASSMVRMPSYEQYF. CDR3 DNA: TGTGCCAGTAGTATGGTCAGAATGCCCTCCTACGAGCAGTACTTC.

The genes are TRBV5-1 and TRBJ2-3; 11 nucleotides agree with TRBD2. The ends lost 4 bases at V and 0 bases at J; junction bases unmatched: 4. Germline loops: CDR1 SGHRS, CDR2 YFSETQ. CDR3 size: 16 residues. CDR3 in DNA: TGCGCCAGCAGCCCCCGGACTAGCGGGAGCACAGATACGCAGTATTTT. It yields the protein CASSPRTSGSTDTQYF.

The V gene is TRBV28, the J gene TRBJ1-2, with a tentative D call TRBD1 (5 bases). The CDR3 length is 12 residues. V gave up 8 bases and J gave up 5 bases, with 12 bases separating them. CDR1 and CDR2 from the germline V gene are MDHEN and SYDVKM. CDR3 in amino acids: CASGSRAYGYTF. CDR3 nucleotide sequence: TGTGCCAGCGGGTCCAGGGCATATGGCTACACCTTC.